The 19 T cell receptor beta chains below were found in one sample sequenced in a study of blood T cell repertoires in COVID-19. Method: immunoSEQ multiplex PCR; TCRdb's copy keeps in-frame clones and lacks some. The table includes under 250,000 clones, around 82% detected once. The sequencing input was peripheral blood. All receptors derive from an elderly woman with acute or convalescent COVID-19.

As for this clone: The identical CDR3 is also encoded by other nucleotide sequences in the sample. The V and J genes are TRBV12-3 or TRBV12-4 and TRBJ1-5; 10 bases line up with TRBD1. The length of the CDR3 is 13 residues. V was pared by 6 bases and J by 7 bases, with 3 bases of the junction left unmatched. The CDR3 loop reads CASSRDRGQPQHF. The CDR3 DNA sequence: TGTGCCAGCAGCCGGGACAGGGGACAGCCCCAGCATTTT.

This clone came up once. The genes are TRBV7-2 and TRBJ2-1, with a possible D match to TRBD2 (5 bases). The CDR3 length is 15 residues. Trimming removed 5 bases at V and 2 bases at J, with 13 bases between. Germline V gives CDR1 SGHTA, CDR2 FQGNSA. CDR3 DNA sequence: TGTGCCAGCAGCCCCCAGAGCGGCGCCTACAATGAGCAGTTCTTC. Translation gives CASSPQSGAYNEQFF.

The gene calls are TRBV5-1 and TRBJ1-1; D gene uncertain. V was clipped by 1 base and J by 7 bases, with 11 bases between them. This CDR3 has 13 residues. From germline, CDR1 is SGHRS and CDR2 YFSETQ. The CDR3, as DNA: TGCGCCAGCAGCTTGCAGGTATCCAATGAAGCTTTCTTT. Its protein product is CASSLQVSNEAFF.

This chain uses TRBV7-9 with TRBJ1-2; D is perhaps TRBD1 (5 bases). Deletions cut 3 bases from V and 3 bases from J, with 14 bases between. CDR3 size: 15 residues. Germline CDR1 and CDR2: SEHNR and FQNEAQ (reference sequence). The CDR3 here is CASSFGQTLDYGYTF. The CDR3 region has the DNA TGTGCCAGCAGCTTTGGACAAACCCTTGACTATGGCTACACCTTC.

This chain links TRBV6-5 with TRBJ2-5; a weak D match, TRBD2 (6 bases). The V end lost 5 bases, the J end lost 4 bases, and 14 bases lay between the germline ends. Germline values: CDR1 MNHEY, CDR2 SVGAGI. The CDR3 has 14 residues. CDR3 protein: CASSPGVAVETQYF. The CDR3 DNA follows: TGTGCCAGCAGTCCGGGGGTAGCCGTAGAGACCCAGTACTTC.

The rearrangement joins TRBV2 to TRBJ2-5, with a weak D call TRBD2 (6 bases). The germline gives CDR1 SNHLY, CDR2 FYNNEI. The CDR3 length is 14 residues. Trimming removed 4 bases at V and 3 bases at J, with 12 bases between. The CDR3 is CASSALGGKETQYF. The CDR3 DNA follows: TGTGCCAGCAGTGCTCTGGGAGGAAAAGAGACCCAGTACTTC.

This chain joins TRBV4-3 and TRBJ1-2; 8 bases fit TRBD1. Germline-derived CDR1 and CDR2 are LGHNA and YSLEER. The J segment lost 4 bases and the V segment lost 6 bases, leaving 7 bases of the junction unmatched. This CDR3 has 14 amino acids. The CDR3 bases are TGCGCCAGCAGTCTTGACAGGGGATTCTATGGCTACACCTTC. It translates to CASSLDRGFYGYTF.

This chain uses TRBV19 with TRBJ1-1, with TRBD1 identical over 7 bases. The V gene end was trimmed by 6 bases and the J gene end by 1 base; junction bases not matched to a gene: 8. CDR1 is LNHDA and CDR2 is SQIVND in the germline V gene (reference sequence). The CDR3 loop spans 15 amino acids. CDR3 DNA sequence: TGTGCCAGTAGGAGGTTGCGACAGGGGAACACTGAAGCTTTCTTT. It codes for CASRRLRQGNTEAFF.

The V call is TRBV6-5, the J call TRBJ2-1; 7 bases agree with TRBD1. This CDR3 spans 15 amino acids. V lost 8 bases, J lost 2 bases, and 9 bases stayed unmatched. Germline values: CDR1 MNHEY, CDR2 SVGAGI. As DNA, the CDR3 is TGTGCCAGCCGAGGAATCGGGACAGCCTACAATGAGCAGTTCTTC. It encodes CASRGIGTAYNEQFF.

This clone was counted a few times. V is TRBV5-4 and J is TRBJ1-1; D is unclear. This CDR3 spans 16 amino acids. The ends were cut back, 3 bases at V and 0 bases at J, with 15 bases in the middle. CDR1 and CDR2 (germline): SGHNT, YYREEE (reference sequence). CDR3 amino acids: CASSSPTAFMNTEAFF. CDR3 DNA sequence: TGTGCCAGCAGCTCACCGACTGCTTTCATGAACACTGAAGCTTTCTTT.

This chain joins TRBV2 and TRBJ1-2, with 11 bases aligning to TRBD1. Trimming removed 0 bases from V and 4 bases from J; junction bases left unmatched: 4. Germline CDR1 is SNHLY and CDR2 is FYNNEI. The CDR3 loop spans 16 amino acids. The CDR3 loop reads CASSEARTGGLYGYTF. CDR3 coding DNA: TGTGCCAGCAGTGAAGCTCGGACAGGGGGCCTCTATGGCTACACCTTC.

The chain uses TRBV28 and TRBJ2-7; 9 nucleotides align to TRBD1. CDR3 length: 14 amino acids. Germline lookup yields CDR1 MDHEN and CDR2 SYDVKM. The ends lost 5 bases at V and 5 bases at J; junction bases unmatched: 7. The DNA for the CDR3 is TGTGCCAGCAGTCGGACAGGGGCCTACAACGAGCAGTACTTC. This gives the protein CASSRTGAYNEQYF.

V gene TRBV2 combines with J gene TRBJ2-7; 7 bases match TRBD1. This CDR3 has 14 residues. Germline CDR1 SNHLY, CDR2 FYNNEI. Losses at the gene ends were 3 bases for V and 0 bases for J; bases not matched to a gene: 2. Here the CDR3 reads CASSDDRASYEQYF. For the CDR3, the DNA is TGTGCCAGCAGTGACGACAGGGCCTCCTACGAGCAGTACTTC.

CDR3 nucleotides: TGCGCCAGCAGCTTGGGTTTCGGGGAACTGGAACAATATGGCTACACCTTC. Residues: CASSLGFGELEQYGYTF. The chain links TRBV5-1 to TRBJ1-2; D not resolved. The CDR3 is 17 residues long. Trimming stripped 0 bases from V and 5 bases from J, with 20 bases between. Per the germline V gene, CDR1 is SGHRS and CDR2 is YFSETQ.

J is TRBJ1-2 and V is TRBV9, with 7 bases identical to TRBD1. Germline CDR1 is SGDLS and CDR2 is YYNGEE. Trimming took 0 bases from V and 6 from J; bases not matched to a gene: 2. The CDR3 is 13 amino acids. In DNA form, the CDR3 reads TGTGCCAGCAGCGTAGGCAGGGGGGATGGCTACACCTTC. It encodes CASSVGRGDGYTF.

The rearrangement joins TRBV30 to TRBJ1-5, with unresolved D. Germline lookup yields CDR1 GTSNPN and CDR2 SVGIG (reference sequence). Trimming took 0 bases from V and 3 from J, leaving 6 bases between them. CDR3 size: 13 residues. The CDR3: CAWSVILNQPQHF. CDR3 sequence (DNA): TGTGCCTGGAGTGTAATCCTCAATCAGCCCCAGCATTTT.

This clone was picked up a small number of times. The rearrangement joins TRBV24-1 to TRBJ1-1, with 7 bases that match TRBD1. The J segment lost 10 bases and the V segment lost 4 bases, leaving 5 bases of the junction unmatched. The CDR3 loop spans 12 amino acids. From germline, CDR1 is KGHDR and CDR2 SFDVKD. For the CDR3, the DNA is TGTGCCACCAGTGAAGTCAGGGGGGCAGCTTTCTTT. This sequence encodes CATSEVRGAAFF.

The chain combines TRBV28 with TRBJ1-6; tentatively, D is TRBD1 (6 bases). Germline-derived CDR1 and CDR2 are MDHEN and SYDVKM. This CDR3 has 15 residues. V was shortened by 4 bases and J by 7 bases, with 14 bases between the two germline ends. Here the CDR3 reads CASSSGQMNNSPLHF. The CDR3 DNA is TGTGCCAGCAGTTCCGGACAGATGAACAATTCACCCCTCCACTTT. The full variable domain, rest sourced from reference TRBV28 and TRBJ1-6, is DVKVTQSSRYLVKRTGEKVFLECVQDMDHENMFWYRQDPGLGLRLIYFSYDVKMKEKGDIPEGYSVSREKKERFSLILESASTNQTSMYLCASSSGQMNNSPLHFGNGTRLTVT.

The chain is built from TRBV18 and TRBJ1-6, with D unresolved. Germline-derived CDR1 and CDR2 are KGHSH and LQKENI. The CDR3 runs to 15 residues. Trimming cost V 2 bases and J 2 bases, with 7 bases left between them. The CDR3 coding sequence is TGTGCCAGCTCACCAATGTCCACCTATAATTCACCCCTCCACTTT. Translating gives CASSPMSTYNSPLHF.